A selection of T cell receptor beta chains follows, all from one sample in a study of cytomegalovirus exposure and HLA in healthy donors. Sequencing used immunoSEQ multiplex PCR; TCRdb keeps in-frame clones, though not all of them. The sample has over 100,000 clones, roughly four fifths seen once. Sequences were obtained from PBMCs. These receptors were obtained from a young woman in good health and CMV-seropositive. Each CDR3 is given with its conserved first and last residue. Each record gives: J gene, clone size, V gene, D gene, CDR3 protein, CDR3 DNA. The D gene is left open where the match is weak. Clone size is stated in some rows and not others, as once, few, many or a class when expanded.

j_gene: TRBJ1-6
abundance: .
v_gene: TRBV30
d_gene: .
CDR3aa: CAWSELNNSPLHF
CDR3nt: TGTGCCTGGAGTGAACTAAATAATTCACCCCTCCACTTT

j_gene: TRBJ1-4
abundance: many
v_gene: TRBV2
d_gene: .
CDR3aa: CASGENEKLFF
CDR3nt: TGTGCCAGCGGGGAGAATGAAAAACTGTTTTTT

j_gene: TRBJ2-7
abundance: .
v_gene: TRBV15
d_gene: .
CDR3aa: CATSRDEFYEQYF
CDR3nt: TGTGCCACCAGCAGAGATGAGTTCTACGAGCAGTACTTC

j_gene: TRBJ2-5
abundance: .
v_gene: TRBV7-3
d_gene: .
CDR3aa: CASSLQGGQETQYF
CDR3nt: TGTGCCAGCAGCTTACAGGGTGGACAAGAGACCCAGTACTTC

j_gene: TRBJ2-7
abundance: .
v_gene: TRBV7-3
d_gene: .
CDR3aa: CASGGTQAAF
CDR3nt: TGTGCCAGCGGGGGGACCCAAGCGGCGTTC

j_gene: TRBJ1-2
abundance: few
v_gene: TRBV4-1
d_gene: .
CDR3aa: CASSQDLYRATYGYTF
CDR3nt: TGCGCCAGCAGCCAAGACCTCTACAGGGCCACCTATGGCTACACCTTC

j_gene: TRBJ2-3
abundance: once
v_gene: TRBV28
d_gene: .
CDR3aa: CASTPTQGRKDTQYF
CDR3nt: TGTGCCAGCACCCCCACACAGGGTCGGAAAGATACGCAGTATTTT

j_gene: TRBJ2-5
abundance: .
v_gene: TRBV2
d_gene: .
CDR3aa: CASGPGQGIQETQYF
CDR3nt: TGTGCCAGCGGACCGGGGCAGGGGATACAAGAGACCCAGTACTTC

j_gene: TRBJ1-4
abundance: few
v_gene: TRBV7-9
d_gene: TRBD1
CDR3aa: CSSSFGQGNEKLFF
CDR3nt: TGTTCCAGCAGCTTCGGACAGGGGAATGAAAAACTGTTTTTT

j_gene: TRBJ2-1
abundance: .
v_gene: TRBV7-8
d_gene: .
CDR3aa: CASSSIKGGEQFF
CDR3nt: TGTGCCAGCAGCTCCATTAAAGGCGGTGAGCAGTTCTTC

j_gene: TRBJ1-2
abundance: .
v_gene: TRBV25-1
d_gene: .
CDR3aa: CASSVAGSGGYTF
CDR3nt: TGTGCCAGCAGTGTGGCAGGGTCGGGCGGCTACACCTTC

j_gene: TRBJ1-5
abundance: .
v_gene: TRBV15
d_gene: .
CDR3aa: CATSRDRVNQPQHF
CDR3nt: TGTGCCACCAGCAGAGATCGAGTCAATCAGCCCCAGCATTTT

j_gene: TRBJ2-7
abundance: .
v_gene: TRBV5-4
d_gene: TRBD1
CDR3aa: CASSNDPGQYGYEQYF
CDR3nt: TGTGCCAGCAGCAACGATCCGGGACAGTACGGCTACGAGCAGTACTTC

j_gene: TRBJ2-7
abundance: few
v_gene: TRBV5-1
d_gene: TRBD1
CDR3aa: CASSSGTGPYEQYF
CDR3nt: TGCGCCAGCAGCTCGGGGACAGGGCCATACGAGCAGTACTTC

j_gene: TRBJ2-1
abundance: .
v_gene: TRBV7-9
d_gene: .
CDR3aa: CASSLGGVFRGEQFF
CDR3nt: TGTGCCAGCAGCTTAGGTGGTGTGTTCAGGGGTGAGCAGTTCTTC

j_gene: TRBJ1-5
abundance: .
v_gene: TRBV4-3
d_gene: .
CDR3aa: CASRRHDQGRNQPQHF
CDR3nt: TGCGCCAGCAGACGACATGATCAGGGTAGGAATCAGCCCCAGCATTTT

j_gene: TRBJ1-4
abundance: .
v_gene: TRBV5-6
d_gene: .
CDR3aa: CASSRIGGEKLFF
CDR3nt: TGTGCCAGCAGCCGAATCGGGGGAGAAAAACTGTTTTTT

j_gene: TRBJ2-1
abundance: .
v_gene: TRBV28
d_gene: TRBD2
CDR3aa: CASVSGGTYNEQFF
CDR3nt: TGTGCCAGCGTTAGCGGGGGAACCTACAATGAGCAGTTCTTC

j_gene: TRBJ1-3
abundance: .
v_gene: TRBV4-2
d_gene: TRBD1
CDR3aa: CASSQGPDRSSGNTIYF
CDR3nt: TGTGCCAGCAGCCAAGGCCCGGACAGGAGCTCTGGAAACACCATATATTTT

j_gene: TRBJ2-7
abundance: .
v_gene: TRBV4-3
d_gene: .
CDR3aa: CASSTHRGYEQYF
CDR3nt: TGCGCCAGCAGCACGCATAGGGGCTACGAGCAGTACTTC

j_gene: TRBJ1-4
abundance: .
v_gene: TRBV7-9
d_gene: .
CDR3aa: CSSSFSDEKLFF
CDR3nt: TGTTCCAGCAGCTTTTCCGATGAAAAACTGTTTTTT

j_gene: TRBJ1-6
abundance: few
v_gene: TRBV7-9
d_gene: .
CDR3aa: CASSQGDSPLHF
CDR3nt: TGTGCCAGCAGCCAAGGGGATTCACCCCTCCACTTT

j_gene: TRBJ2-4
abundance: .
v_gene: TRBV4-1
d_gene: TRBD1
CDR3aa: CASSPGSDRANIQYF
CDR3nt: TGCGCCAGCAGCCCCGGATCGGACAGGGCAAACATTCAGTACTTC

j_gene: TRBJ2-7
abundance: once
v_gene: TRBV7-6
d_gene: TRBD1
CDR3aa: CASSLGGGLDEQYF
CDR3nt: TGTGCCAGCAGCTTAGGAGGGGGCTTGGACGAGCAGTACTTC

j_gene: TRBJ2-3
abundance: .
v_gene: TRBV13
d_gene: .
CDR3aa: CASSLSQGAADTQYF
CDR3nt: TGTGCCAGCAGCTTAAGTCAGGGCGCGGCAGATACGCAGTATTTT

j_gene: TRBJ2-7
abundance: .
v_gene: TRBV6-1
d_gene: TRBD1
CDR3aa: CASSEAWTGASSYEQCF
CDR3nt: TGTGCCAGCAGTGAAGCTTGGACAGGGGCCAGCTCCTACGAGCAGTGCTTC

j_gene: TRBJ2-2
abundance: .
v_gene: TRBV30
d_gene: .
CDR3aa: CAWSGTSLFGELFF
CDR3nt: TGTGCCTGGAGTGGAACTAGTCTCTTCGGGGAGCTGTTTTTT

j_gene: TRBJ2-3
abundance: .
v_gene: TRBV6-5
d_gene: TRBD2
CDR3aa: CASRRAGTQYF
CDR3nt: TGTGCCAGCAGGCGAGCGGGAACGCAGTATTTT

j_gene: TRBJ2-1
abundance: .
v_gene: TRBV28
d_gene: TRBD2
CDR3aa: CASSFSGGPRSSYNEQFF
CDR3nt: TGTGCCAGCAGTTTTAGCGGGGGCCCAAGGAGCTCCTACAATGAGCAGTTCTTC

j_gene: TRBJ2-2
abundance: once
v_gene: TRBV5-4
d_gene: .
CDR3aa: CASSLGQSPGELFF
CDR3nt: TGTGCCAGCAGCTTGGGGCAGTCCCCCGGGGAGCTGTTTTTT

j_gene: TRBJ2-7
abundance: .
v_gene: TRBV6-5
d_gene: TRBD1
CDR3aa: CATQVSTGSSYEQYF
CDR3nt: TGTGCCACCCAGGTTTCGACAGGGAGCTCCTACGAGCAGTACTTC

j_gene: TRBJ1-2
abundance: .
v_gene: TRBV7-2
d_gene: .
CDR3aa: CASSPAGVGLRVSGYTF
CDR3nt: TGTGCCAGCAGCCCTGCGGGGGTCGGCCTGCGGGTTTCTGGCTACACCTTC

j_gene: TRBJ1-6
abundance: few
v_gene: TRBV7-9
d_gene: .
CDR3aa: CASSSEGNSPLHF
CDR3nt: TGTGCCAGCAGCTCCGAGGGAAATTCACCCCTCCACTTT

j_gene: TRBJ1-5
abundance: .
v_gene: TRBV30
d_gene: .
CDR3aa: CAWSQGRDQPQHF
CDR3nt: TGTGCCTGGAGCCAGGGAAGAGATCAGCCCCAGCATTTT

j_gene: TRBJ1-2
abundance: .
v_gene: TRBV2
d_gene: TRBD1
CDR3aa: CASSPIGQVDGYTF
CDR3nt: TGTGCCAGCAGCCCTATCGGACAGGTAGATGGCTACACCTTC

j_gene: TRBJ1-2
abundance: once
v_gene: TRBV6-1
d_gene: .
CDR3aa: CASSAERGYGYTF
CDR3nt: TGTGCCAGCAGTGCCGAACGGGGGTATGGCTACACCTTC

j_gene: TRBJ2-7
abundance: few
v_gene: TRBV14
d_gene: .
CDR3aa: CASSQGLAPTYEQYF
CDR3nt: TGTGCCAGCAGCCAAGGTCTAGCCCCGACCTACGAGCAGTACTTC